This T cell receptor (beta chain) was sequenced for a study of shared clonotypes between healthy human individuals. On this clone: What it recognizes is unknown. Other DNA sequences in this specimen translate into the identical CDR3.

Findings and limits, study-wide: Naive subsets generally exceeded memory subsets in estimated richness.

Germline V CDR1 and CDR2: MGHDK, SYGVNS. V gave up 3 bases and J gave up 0 bases, with 9 bases separating them. The CDR3 is 14 amino acids. Methods used by the authors: Junction-only sequences without quality scores came from ImmunoSEQ, so filtering differed. Measured with immunoSEQ multiplex PCR; TCRdb has only the in-frame clones, and not every one. Clonal size and the V and J genes are those of that table, whereas D and trimming came from the DNA. Of about 2.3 million clones listed, just over 90% are singletons. V gene TRBV25-1 combines with J gene TRBJ2-7; the D call may be TRBD1 or TRBD2 (5 bases each). This sequence was found in a man aged 18-30 years in good health. Some clones in this sample may be carry-over from other donors' samples. The source material was naive CD4+ T cells from PBMCs. Subset given: CD45RA+ positively selected. The CDR3 here is CASSEAGSSYEQYF. The CDR3 coding sequence is TGTGCCAGCAGTGAGGCAGGGAGCTCCTACGAGCAGTACTTC.